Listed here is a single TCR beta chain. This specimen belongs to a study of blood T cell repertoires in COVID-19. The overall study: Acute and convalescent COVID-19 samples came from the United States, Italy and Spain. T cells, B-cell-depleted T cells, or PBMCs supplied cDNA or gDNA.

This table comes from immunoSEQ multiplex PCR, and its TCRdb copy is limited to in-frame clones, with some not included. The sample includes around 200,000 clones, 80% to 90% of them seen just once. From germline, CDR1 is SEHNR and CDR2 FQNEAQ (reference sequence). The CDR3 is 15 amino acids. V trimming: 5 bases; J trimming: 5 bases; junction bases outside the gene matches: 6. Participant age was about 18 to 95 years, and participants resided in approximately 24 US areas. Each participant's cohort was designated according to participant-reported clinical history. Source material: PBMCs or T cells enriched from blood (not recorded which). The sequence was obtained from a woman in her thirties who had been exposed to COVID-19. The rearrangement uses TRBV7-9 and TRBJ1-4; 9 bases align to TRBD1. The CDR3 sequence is CASSPGQGENEKLFF. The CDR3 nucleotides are TGTGCCAGCAGCCCGGGACAGGGCGAAAATGAAAAACTGTTTTTT. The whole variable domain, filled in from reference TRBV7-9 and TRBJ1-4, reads DTGVSQNPRHKITKRGQNVTFRCDPISEHNRLYWYRQTLGQGPEFLTYFQNEAQLEKSRLLSDRFSAERPKGSFSTLEIQRTEQGDSAMYLCASSPGQGENEKLFFGSGTQLSVL.